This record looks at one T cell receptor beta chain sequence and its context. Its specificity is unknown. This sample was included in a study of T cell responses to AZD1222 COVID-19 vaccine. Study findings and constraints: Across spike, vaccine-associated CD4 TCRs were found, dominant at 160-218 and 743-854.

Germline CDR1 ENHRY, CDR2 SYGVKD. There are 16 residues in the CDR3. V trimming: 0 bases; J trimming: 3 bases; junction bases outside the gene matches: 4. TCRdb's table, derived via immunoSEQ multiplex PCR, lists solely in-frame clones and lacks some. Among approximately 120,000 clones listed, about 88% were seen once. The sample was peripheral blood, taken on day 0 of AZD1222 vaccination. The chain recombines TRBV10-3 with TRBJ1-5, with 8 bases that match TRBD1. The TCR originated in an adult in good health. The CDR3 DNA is TGTGCCATCAGTGAGTCGTACAGGGGGGTCAATCAGCCCCAGCATTTT. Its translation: CAISESYRGVNQPQHF.